These T cell receptor beta chains were read from a single sample in a study of T-cell memory formation after mild COVID-19. TCRdb fed the 5' RACE reads into MiXCR, producing one record per CDR3 protein. The table includes some 320,000 distinct CDR3 sequences, 15% detected once. Sequenced input: PBMCs or a T cell subset sorted from them (not recorded which). The receptors come from a man between 18 and 35 years old who had mild COVID-19 (a few samples of this study predate the infection). Cell type and time point are not known. CDR3s include the opening cysteine and the closing phenylalanine or tryptophan. D genes are given only for firm matches. Clone size, where shown, is once, few, many, or a class for clones that have expanded.

>NA|TRBJ2-5|NA|TRBV28
TGTGCCAGCAGTTTACGAGTGGAGACCCAGTACTTC
CASSLRVETQYF
>NA|TRBJ2-3|NA|TRBV6-6
TGTGCCAGCAGTTACACATACCGGGACTCGCAGTATTTT
CASSYTYRDSQYF
>few|TRBJ1-5|NA|TRBV4-3
TGCGCCAGCAGCCAAGCGCCAGGGCGTCAGCCCCAGCATTTT
CASSQAPGRQPQHF
>few|TRBJ1-2|NA|TRBV24-1
TGTGCCACCAGTGATGGAGGCGGCAACTATGGCTACACCTTC
CATSDGGGNYGYTF
>NA|TRBJ2-1|NA|TRBV20-1
TGCAGTGCTAGAGAATCTACCCCTATAAGAAATGAGCAGTTCTTC
CSARESTPIRNEQFF
>many|TRBJ1-1|NA|TRBV11-2
TGTGCCAGCAGCTTAGAGCAGGGGCTCACTGAAGCTTTCTTT
CASSLEQGLTEAFF
>few|TRBJ1-1|NA|TRBV15
TGTGCCACCAGCAGCGTTGACAGCCTCGGTGAAGCTTTCTTT
CATSSVDSLGEAFF
>few|TRBJ1-4|NA|TRBV6-6
TGTGCCAGCAGGAACGCCAACGGGGAAAAACTGTTTTTT
CASRNANGEKLFF
>NA|TRBJ1-2|TRBD1|TRBV6-5
TGTGCCAGCCTCGACAGGGGGGCCTATGGCTACACCTTC
CASLDRGAYGYTF
>few|TRBJ1-2|NA|TRBV7-8
TGTGCCAGCAGCTTGAGGGTAAACTATGGCTACACCTTC
CASSLRVNYGYTF
>few|TRBJ2-1|NA|TRBV29-1
TGCAGCGTTGAAGAGTGGGGATATGAGCAGTTCTTC
CSVEEWGYEQFF
>NA|TRBJ2-5|TRBD2|TRBV29-1
TGCAGCGTTGAGGTGCGGGGGGGAGAGACCCAGTACTTC
CSVEVRGGETQYF
>NA|TRBJ2-3|TRBD1|TRBV20-1
TGCAGTGCTAGACGACAGGGGGCGACAGATACGCAGTATTTT
CSARRQGATDTQYF
>few|TRBJ2-1|NA|TRBV6-2/TRBV6-3
TGTGCCAGCAGCGTACCCCTGGCCTACAATGAGCAGTTCTTC
CASSVPLAYNEQFF
>many|TRBJ2-5|NA|TRBV5-1
TGCGCCAGCAGCTTCCTGGAGACCCAGTACTTC
CASSFLETQYF
>NA|TRBJ2-1|TRBD2|TRBV9
TGTGCCAGCAGCCCCGGAGATAGCGGGAAACGTGAGCAGTTCTTC
CASSPGDSGKREQFF
>NA|TRBJ1-2|TRBD1|TRBV20-1
TGCAGTGCTCGAGACAGGGCCGTATATGGCTACACCTTC
CSARDRAVYGYTF
>few|TRBJ2-7|NA|TRBV7-9
TGTGCCAGCAGCTCCTTAGACAGACGTGGGTACTTC
CASSSLDRRGYF
>few|TRBJ2-3|TRBD2|TRBV7-2
TGTGCCAGCAGCCGGGATAGGTCGGGGGGGCCTAGGGATACGCAGTATTTT
CASSRDRSGGPRDTQYF
>NA|TRBJ2-5|NA|TRBV7-8
TGTGCCAGCAGCTTGTACGGCCAAGAGACCCAGTACTTC
CASSLYGQETQYF
>few|TRBJ1-2|NA|TRBV29-1
TGCAGCGTTGAAGATGGGGACGGCGGCTACACCTTC
CSVEDGDGGYTF
>few|TRBJ1-1|TRBD1|TRBV12-3/TRBV12-4
TGTGCCAGCAGTCTCCCGGGACAGGGGGAGGAGGGCACTGAAGCTTTCTTT
CASSLPGQGEEGTEAFF
>NA|TRBJ2-5|NA|TRBV7-6
TGTGCCAGCAGCTTTATGCAGGGCGACGAGACCCAGTACTTC
CASSFMQGDETQYF
>NA|TRBJ2-6|NA|TRBV15
TGTGCCACCGCCTCACGTTCTGGGGCCAACGTCCTGACTTTC
CATASRSGANVLTF
>many|TRBJ2-3|TRBD2|TRBV27
TGTGCCAGCAGTTTGAGCGGGGGGGCTGCAGATACGCAGTATTTT
CASSLSGGAADTQYF
>few|TRBJ2-6|NA|TRBV4-3
TGCGCCAGCAGCCGGTCCGGGAGCTCGTCATCTGGGGCCAACGTCCTGACTTTC
CASSRSGSSSSGANVLTF
>NA|TRBJ2-7|TRBD2|TRBV27
TGTGCCAGCAGTTTTGTCCTAGCGGGAAACTACGAGCAGTACTTC
CASSFVLAGNYEQYF
>few|TRBJ1-1|NA|TRBV6-5
TGTGCCAGCAGGGGCTACCGGAGGAACACTGAAGCTTTCTTT
CASRGYRRNTEAFF
>many|TRBJ2-3|TRBD2|TRBV3-1
TGTGCCAGCAGCCAAGAGGTGGGGCTAGCGGGGGGCTTTTCCACAGATACGCAGTATTTT
CASSQEVGLAGGFSTDTQYF
>NA|TRBJ1-3|NA|TRBV5-1
TGCGCCAGCAGCTTGGCCGGGGGACTGGGTGGAAACACCATATATTTT
CASSLAGGLGGNTIYF
>NA|TRBJ2-5|NA|TRBV5-1
TGCGCCAGCAGCTTTACCGCGGGTCACGGGCAAGGAGAGACCCAGTACTTC
CASSFTAGHGQGETQYF
>many|TRBJ1-5|TRBD1|TRBV4-2
TGTGCCAGCAGCCAGAACCCCGGGACAGGGGGAGACGAGCCCCAGCATTTT
CASSQNPGTGGDEPQHF
>NA|TRBJ2-1|NA|TRBV5-4
TGTGCCAGCAGCTTGGGGGTTGCGAGCGGGTGGGTGGTCTTC
CASSLGVASGWVVF
>NA|TRBJ1-5|TRBD1|TRBV28
TGTGCCAGCAGGCTGCCAGGGGGGAATCAGCCCCAGCATTTT
CASRLPGGNQPQHF
>NA|TRBJ1-2|NA|TRBV6-6
TGTGCCAGCAGCTCAGCTAATGGCTACACCTTC
CASSSANGYTF
>few|TRBJ1-1|NA|TRBV5-1
TGCGCCAGCAGCCCCCCCTGGGCAGGGCACACTGAAGCTTTCTTT
CASSPPWAGHTEAFF
>few|TRBJ2-2|TRBD1|TRBV2
TGTGCCAGGGAAGGACAGGCCGGTGTTGCCGGGGAGCTGTTTTTT
CAREGQAGVAGELFF
>few|TRBJ2-3|NA|TRBV29-1
TGCAGCGTTACAACCGGGGCAAGCACAGATACGCAGTATTTT
CSVTTGASTDTQYF
>NA|TRBJ1-5|NA|TRBV6-1
TGTGCCAGCAGTTTCCAAAGGACCGGGAAAAGCAATCAGCCCCAGCATTTT
CASSFQRTGKSNQPQHF
>NA|TRBJ2-7|NA|TRBV7-2
TGTGCCAGCAGCTTAGAGGGCGGGGTAAGCTCCTACGAGCAGTACTTC
CASSLEGGVSSYEQYF
>few|TRBJ1-6|TRBD1|TRBV27
TGTGCCAGCAGCGTGACAGGGGGATCGGGGTCACCCCTCCACTTT
CASSVTGGSGSPLHF
>few|TRBJ2-3|NA|TRBV20-1
TGCAGTGCCAATCCAGGGCGAAAAGATACGCAGTATTTT
CSANPGRKDTQYF
>NA|TRBJ1-4|NA|TRBV20-1
TGCAGTGCTAGCTTTCGGCAGGGACGGGAAAAACTGTTTTTT
CSASFRQGREKLFF
>NA|TRBJ1-1|NA|TRBV5-1
TGCGCCAGCAGCTCCGGACTCGTGAACACTGAAGCTTTCTTT
CASSSGLVNTEAFF
>many|TRBJ1-6|NA|TRBV12-3/TRBV12-4
TGTGCCAGCATCCAGGACGGGAGTTCACCCCTCCACTTT
CASIQDGSSPLHF
>few|TRBJ2-5|TRBD1|TRBV20-1
TGCAGTGCTATGGACAGGGGCCAAGAGACCCAGTACTTC
CSAMDRGQETQYF
>NA|TRBJ2-1|TRBD2|TRBV20-1
TGCAGTGCTAGGGCCCCGGGGGGGGTCTACAATGAGCAGTTCTTC
CSARAPGGVYNEQFF
>few|TRBJ2-7|NA|TRBV12-3/TRBV12-4
TGTGCCAGCAGTTTAGGGAACTCGTACGAGCAGTACTTC
CASSLGNSYEQYF
>many|TRBJ2-7|TRBD1|TRBV25-1
TGTGCCAGCAGGGACAGGGGTTACGAGCAGTACTTC
CASRDRGYEQYF
>NA|TRBJ2-3|TRBD2|TRBV7-6
TGTGCCAGCAGCTTCGGGGGGTCTAAGGGTACGCAGTATTTT
CASSFGGSKGTQYF
>many|TRBJ2-3|NA|TRBV7-2
TGTGCCAGCAGCCCGGACTCTAGCACAGATACGCAGTATTTT
CASSPDSSTDTQYF
>few|TRBJ2-7|TRBD2|TRBV12-3/TRBV12-4
TGTGCCAGCAGTTTAGTCCTCGGGGGGGCCGACGACGAGCAGTACTTC
CASSLVLGGADDEQYF
>NA|TRBJ2-7|NA|TRBV11-2
TGTGCCAGCAGCTTAGAGGGCCACTCCTACGAGCAGTACTTC
CASSLEGHSYEQYF
>NA|TRBJ1-1|NA|TRBV7-9
TGTGCCAGCAGCTCGACCGCGCTGGGAGCTTTCTTT
CASSSTALGAFF
>NA|TRBJ2-5|TRBD1|TRBV5-6
TGTGCCAGCAGCTTGGATCGGGGACAGGGGGGAAAGTGGGAGACCCAGTACTTC
CASSLDRGQGGKWETQYF
>NA|TRBJ2-7|TRBD1|TRBV6-2/TRBV6-3
TGTGCCAGCAGTGGACAGGGACAATTCTACGAGCAGTACTTC
CASSGQGQFYEQYF
>NA|TRBJ2-3|NA|TRBV6-6
TGTGCCAGCAGTTACCAGGGGCCGAGCACAGATACGCAGTATTTT
CASSYQGPSTDTQYF
>NA|TRBJ1-1|TRBD1|TRBV5-6
TGTGCCAGCAGCTGGGACAGTTTCCCTGTTTTAGGAGCTTTCTTT
CASSWDSFPVLGAFF
>NA|TRBJ2-3|NA|TRBV6-5
TGTGCCAGCAGTTACTCGCAGGGGACAGATACGCAGTATTTT
CASSYSQGTDTQYF
>few|TRBJ1-5|NA|TRBV20-1
TGCAGTGCTAGAGAGTTCAGGGGAGATCAGCCCCAGCATTTT
CSAREFRGDQPQHF